The clone carrying this T cell receptor beta chain was detected a few times. Its matching antigen is unknown. These data originate in a study of response to subunit inactivated influenza vaccine. Overall study results and limits: Seasonal influenza vaccination, on each occasion, was suggested by the authors to recruit few new T cells.

Looked up from germline, CDR1 is DFQATT and CDR2 is SNEGSKA (reference sequence). Trimming removed 3 bases from V and 3 bases from J; junction bases left unmatched: 5. CDR3 size: 13 residues. Each CDR3 protein gets one entry after TCRdb re-called the RT-PCR reads with MiXCR. The table has about 780,000 distinct CDR3 sequences, about 18% seen once; the top ten hold roughly a tenth. The source was PBMCs from blood, collected 4 to 6 days after vaccination. This TCR was recovered from a man aged 50-60 years who received an inactivated influenza vaccine. The V and J genes are TRBV20-1 and TRBJ2-7, with 7 positions matching TRBD1. The CDR3 nucleotides are TGCAGTGCTAGCAGGGGGACCCTCTACGAGCAGTACTTC. Its translation: CSASRGTLYEQYF.